The 22 T cell receptor beta chains reported below all come from one sample, sequenced in a study of T cells in Graves' hyperthyroidism and ophthalmopathy. From RNA transcripts, TCR beta CDR3 regions were amplified. A set of HTBI primers served as the primers for a first-round RT-PCR of the TCR CDR3. One entry per CDR3 protein results from TCRdb running MiXCR on the multiplex PCR reads. The table shows fewer than 500,000 distinct CDR3 sequences, with approximately 13% occurring only once. Sequenced: blood. The receptor source for this set is a man younger than 45 with Graves' hyperthyroidism that later progressed to Graves' ophthalmopathy.

The J gene is TRBJ2-3, the V gene TRBV6-2 or TRBV6-3, with TRBD2 identical over 13 bases. The V and J ends lost 6 bases and 3 bases, in that order; junction bases with no gene match: 9. Per germline, CDR1 MNHEY and CDR2 SVGEGT. The CDR3 extends over 17 amino acids. CDR3 loop: CASSFTSGGEGTDTQYF. The CDR3 DNA sequence: TGTGCCAGCAGCTTCACTAGCGGGGGGGAGGGGACAGATACGCAGTATTTT.

This clonotype has a handful of counts. V gene TRBV5-1 combines with J gene TRBJ1-2; D gene uncertain. V was cut by 0 bases and J by 5 bases, with 11 bases left in between. CDR1 and CDR2 from the germline V gene are SGHRS and YFSETQ. The CDR3 length is 14 residues. This chain's CDR3 is CASSLESQSYGYTF. The CDR3 region has the DNA TGCGCCAGCAGCTTGGAATCCCAATCATATGGCTACACCTTC.

This clonotype was picked up many times. V is TRBV7-9 and J is TRBJ2-1, with D unresolved. Looked up from germline, CDR1 is SEHNR and CDR2 is FQNEAQ (reference sequence). The CDR3 covers 14 residues. The ends were cut back, 6 bases at V and 4 bases at J, with 13 bases in the middle. CDR3 coding DNA: TGTGCCAGCAGAGGGTCCAAGGTTTACAATGAGCAGTTCTTC. The encoded protein is CASRGSKVYNEQFF. Looking up the rest from reference TRBV7-9 and TRBJ2-1 gives the full variable domain: DTGVSQNPRHKITKRGQNVTFRCDPISEHNRLYWYRQTLGQGPEFLTYFQNEAQLEKSRLLSDRFSAERPKGSFSTLEIQRTEQGDSAMYLCASRGSKVYNEQFFGPGTRLTVL.

This clonotype was recorded at least ten times. This sequence joins TRBV28 and TRBJ2-2; D is uncertain. The CDR3 spans 14 residues. V lost 3 bases to trimming and J lost 0 bases, with 5 bases between them. Germline CDR1 is MDHEN and CDR2 is SYDVKM. The CDR3 is CASSLLTNTGELFF. The CDR3 coding sequence is TGTGCCAGCAGTTTGCTAACGAACACCGGGGAGCTGTTTTTT.

This clonotype was counted between two and nine times. The rearrangement links TRBV5-1 to TRBJ1-1; 7 bases fit TRBD1. CDR1 is SGHRS and CDR2 is YFSETQ in the germline V gene. V lost 4 bases, J lost 2 bases, and 11 bases stayed unmatched. The CDR3 runs to 16 residues. For the CDR3, the DNA is TGCGCCAGCAGCCCAATAACAGGGGTATCCAACACTGAAGCTTTCTTT. It translates to CASSPITGVSNTEAFF.

This clonotype was seen repeatedly, ten times or more. The chain uses TRBV9 and TRBJ2-7; D gene ambiguous. The length of the CDR3 is 12 residues. CDR1 is SGDLS, CDR2 YYNGEE, per germline. V gave up 4 bases and J gave up 5 bases, with 10 bases separating them. The chain's CDR3 is CASSPYGHEQYF. In DNA form, the CDR3 reads TGTGCCAGCAGCCCCTATGGTCACGAGCAGTACTTC.

The rearrangement joins TRBV29-1 to TRBJ1-1; D gene uncertain. Germline assignment: CDR1 SQVTM and CDR2 ANQGSEA. Deletions cut 6 bases from V and 3 bases from J, with 14 bases between. The CDR3 has 13 amino acids. This chain's CDR3 is CSVSRWVDTEAFF. The CDR3 DNA follows: TGCAGCGTCAGCAGGTGGGTCGACACTGAAGCTTTCTTT.

At least ten counts were recorded for this clonotype. The V gene is TRBV20-1, the J gene TRBJ1-2; TRBD1 matches 8 bases. J lost 4 bases, V lost 5 bases, and 9 bases had no gene match. CDR3 length: 14 amino acids. Germline CDR1 and CDR2: DFQATT and SNEGSKA (reference sequence). This chain's CDR3 is CSAAPGGVGYGYTF. CDR3 coding DNA: TGCAGTGCTGCACCAGGGGGCGTAGGCTATGGCTACACCTTC.

This clonotype occurred many times. The CDR3, as DNA: TGTGCCAGCAGTCCACTGGACAATGAGCAGTTCTTC. Its translation: CASSPLDNEQFF. This rearrangement joins TRBV7-9 to TRBJ2-1; D unresolved. Germline V gives CDR1 SEHNR, CDR2 FQNEAQ (reference sequence). V shed 6 bases and J shed 5 bases, with 8 bases lying between them. This CDR3 comprises 12 residues.

The chain combines TRBV9 with TRBJ2-3, with 10 bases identical to TRBD2. Germline V lookup: CDR1 SGDLS, CDR2 YYNGEE. The CDR3 covers 18 residues. V shed 0 bases, J shed 6 bases, and the junction held 13 bases outside the gene matches. The CDR3 here is CASSVVPGLASGADTQYF. The DNA for the CDR3 is TGTGCCAGCAGCGTAGTGCCGGGACTAGCGTCGGGTGCGGATACGCAGTATTTT.

The genes are TRBV6-1 and TRBJ2-2; D gene ambiguous. The germline gives CDR1 MNHNS, CDR2 SASEGT. The CDR3 is 13 residues long. Deletions cut 7 bases from V and 4 bases from J, with 10 bases between. CDR3 protein: CASTSTGTGELFF. Here the CDR3 DNA reads TGTGCCAGCACCTCGACGGGCACCGGGGAGCTGTTTTTT.

This clonotype was observed a few times. The chain is built from TRBV2 and TRBJ1-5; perhaps TRBD1 as D (5 bases). This CDR3 contains 13 residues. V was clipped by 8 bases and J by 4 bases, with 12 bases between them. CDR1 is SNHLY and CDR2 is FYNNEI in the germline V gene. The CDR3 spells CASSWGLNQPQHF. The CDR3 DNA is TGTGCCAGCTCATGGGGCCTTAATCAGCCCCAGCATTTT.

The rearrangement uses TRBV20-1 and TRBJ1-2; D perhaps matches TRBD1 (5 bases). V lost 4 bases and J lost 4, with 10 bases in between. This CDR3 is built from 12 residues. The germline CDR1 and CDR2 sequences are DFQATT and SNEGSKA (reference sequence). CDR3 sequence: CSATGSRYGYTF. Written as DNA, the CDR3 is TGCAGTGCTACAGGGTCCCGCTATGGCTACACCTTC.

This clonotype has a count of ten or more. The chain has TRBV12-3 or TRBV12-4 and TRBJ1-3, with D unresolved. The CDR3 length is 14 residues. Trimming left V 4 bases short and J 3 bases short, with 10 bases between. The CDR3 loop is CASSSGEGGNTIYF. CDR3 bases: TGTGCCAGCAGTTCCGGGGAAGGTGGAAACACCATATATTTT.

This clonotype was counted many times. J is TRBJ1-5 and V is TRBV30; D is uncertain. V lost 3 bases and J 6 bases, leaving 12 bases between the germline ends. The CDR3 has 13 residues. The germline CDR1 and CDR2 sequences are GTSNPN and SVGIG (reference sequence). For the CDR3, the DNA is TGTGCCTGGAGCGAGGGAGAAGGTCAGCCCCAGCATTTT. It encodes CAWSEGEGQPQHF.

A note on this clonotype: Sequence at one end of the junction differs from germline and may be a read error. This chain connects TRBV6-2 or TRBV6-3 to TRBJ2-1; 8 nucleotides line up with TRBD2. Germline CDR1 MNHEY, CDR2 SVGEGT. The CDR3 extends over 16 amino acids. The CDR3 bases are TGTGCCAGCAGTGGATTCGTGCGGGGGGCCTCCTATGAGCAGCTCTTC. Amino acid sequence: CASSGFVRGASYEQLF.

This clonotype has ten or more counts. The CDR3 coding sequence is TGTGCCAGCAGTTTAGCGGGGGGGCACGAGCAGTTCTTC. This sequence encodes CASSLAGGHEQFF. This chain joins TRBV3-1 and TRBJ2-1, with 11 bases aligning to TRBD2. This CDR3 has 13 amino acids. Looked up from germline, CDR1 is LGHDT and CDR2 is YNNKEL (reference sequence). Trimming removed 6 bases from V and 10 bases from J; junction bases left unmatched: 5.

In its sample, this clonotype was seen a few times. The chain combines TRBV7-9 with TRBJ1-2; D might be TRBD1 (6 bases). Between the trimmed V and J ends, which lost 2 bases and 4 bases, there was a span of 8 bases. Looked up from germline, CDR1 is SEHNR and CDR2 is FQNEAQ (reference sequence). The CDR3 is 13 amino acids. CDR3 protein: CASSLRDTYGYTF. Written as DNA, the CDR3 is TGTGCCAGCAGCTTAAGGGACACCTATGGCTACACCTTC.

This clonotype occurred many times. This chain links TRBV20-1 with TRBJ2-2, with D unresolved. Germline-derived CDR1 and CDR2 are DFQATT and SNEGSKA (reference sequence). Trimming pared 6 bases from V and 0 bases from J, leaving 8 bases between. This CDR3 contains 13 residues. The CDR3 is CSAWTANTGELFF. The CDR3 coding sequence is TGCAGTGCGTGGACGGCGAACACCGGGGAGCTGTTTTTT.

V usage is TRBV6-4 and J usage is TRBJ2-1; D is possibly TRBD2 (6 bases). Trimming shortened V by 2 bases and J by 6 bases, and 11 bases separated the two germline ends. Germline V gene sequence: CDR1 MRHNA, CDR2 SNTAGT. The CDR3 extends over 14 amino acids. This chain's CDR3 is CASSDGGEVNEQFF. The CDR3 nucleotides read TGTGCCAGCAGTGACGGCGGGGAAGTCAATGAGCAGTTCTTC.

This clonotype has a handful of counts. J is TRBJ2-7 and V is TRBV4-1; D tentatively reads TRBD1 or TRBD2 (5 bases each). The length of the CDR3 is 14 residues. With 2 bases removed from V and 2 bases from J, the gap between germline ends came to 10 bases. CDR1 and CDR2 from the germline V gene are MGHRA and YSYEKL. The chain's CDR3 is CASSQQGPTYEQYF. The CDR3 DNA reads as TGCGCCAGCAGCCAACAGGGACCGACCTACGAGCAGTACTTC.

The table lists this clonotype with a few counts. The gene calls are TRBV20-1 and TRBJ1-5, with a possible D match to TRBD1 (6 bases). V was clipped by 4 bases and J by 8 bases, with 15 bases between them. CDR1 and CDR2 (germline): DFQATT, SNEGSKA (reference sequence). The CDR3 contains 13 residues. CDR3 sequence: CSATRQVPEPQHF. The CDR3 bases are TGCAGTGCTACCCGACAGGTACCGGAGCCCCAGCATTTT.